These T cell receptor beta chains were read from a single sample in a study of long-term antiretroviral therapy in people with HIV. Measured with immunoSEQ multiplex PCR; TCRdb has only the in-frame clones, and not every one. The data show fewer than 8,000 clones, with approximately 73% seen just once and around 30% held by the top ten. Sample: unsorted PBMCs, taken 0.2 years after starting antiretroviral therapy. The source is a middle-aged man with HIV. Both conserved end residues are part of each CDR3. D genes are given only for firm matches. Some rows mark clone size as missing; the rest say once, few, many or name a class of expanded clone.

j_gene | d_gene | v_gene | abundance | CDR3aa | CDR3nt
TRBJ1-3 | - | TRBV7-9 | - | CASSPNRVGGNTIYF | TGTGCCAGCAGCCCGAACAGGGTCGGGGGAAACACCATATATTTT
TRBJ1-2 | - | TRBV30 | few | CAWKKASAQNYGYTF | TGTGCCTGGAAAAAGGCCAGCGCGCAGAACTATGGCTACACCTTC
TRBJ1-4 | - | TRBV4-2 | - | CASSQDIGNEKLFF | TGTGCCAGCAGCCAAGATATCGGTAATGAAAAACTGTTTTTT
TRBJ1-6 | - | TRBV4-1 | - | CASSGGGESSYNSPLHF | TGCGCCAGCAGCGGGGGAGGGGAGAGCTCCTATAATTCACCCCTCCACTTT
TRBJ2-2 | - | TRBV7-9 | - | CASSPLVGPTGELFF | TGTGCCAGCAGCCCCCTGGTGGGACCCACCGGGGAGCTGTTTTTT
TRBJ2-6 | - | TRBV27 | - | CASRGLAGANVLTF | TGTGCCAGCAGGGGGCTTGCGGGGGCCAACGTCCTGACTTTC
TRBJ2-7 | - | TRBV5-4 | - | CASSLRDRDEQYF | TGTGCCAGCAGCTTAAGGGACCGAGATGAGCAGTACTTC
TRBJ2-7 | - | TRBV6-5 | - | CASRRDGGYEQYF | TGTGCCAGCAGGAGGGACGGTGGCTACGAGCAGTACTTC
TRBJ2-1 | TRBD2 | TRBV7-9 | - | CASSSRWLAGGGSYNEQFF | TGTGCCAGCAGTTCCCGATGGCTAGCGGGAGGAGGCTCCTACAATGAGCAGTTCTTC
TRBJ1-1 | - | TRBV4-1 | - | CASRQGGAGTEAFF | TGCGCCAGCAGGCAAGGGGGGGCTGGCACTGAAGCTTTCTTT
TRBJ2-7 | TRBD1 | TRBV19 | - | CASSLLGQGGNYEQYF | TGTGCCAGTAGTCTACTGGGACAGGGGGGGAACTACGAGCAGTACTTC
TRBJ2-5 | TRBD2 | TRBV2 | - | CASRGTSGGAWKETQYF | TGTGCCAGCAGAGGGACTAGCGGGGGGGCCTGGAAAGAGACCCAGTACTTC
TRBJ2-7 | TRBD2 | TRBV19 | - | CASSSGGGYEQYF | TGTGCCAGTAGTTCGGGGGGAGGCTACGAGCAGTACTTC
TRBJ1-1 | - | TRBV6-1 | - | CASGRQESTEAFF | TGTGCCAGCGGAAGACAGGAGTCCACTGAAGCTTTCTTT
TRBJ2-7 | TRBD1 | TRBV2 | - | CASSGVRDRSEQYF | TGTGCCAGCAGTGGAGTCCGGGACAGATCCGAGCAGTACTTC
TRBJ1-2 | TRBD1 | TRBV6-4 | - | CASSALQSETGATDYGYTF | TGTGCCAGCAGTGCGCTTCAGAGTGAGACAGGGGCGACCGACTATGGCTACACCTTC
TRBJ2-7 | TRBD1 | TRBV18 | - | CASWAGTGPGEQYF | TGTGCCAGCTGGGCCGGGACAGGGCCTGGCGAGCAGTACTTC
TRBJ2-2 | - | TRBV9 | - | CASSQGGVGTGELFF | TGTGCCAGCAGCCAAGGGGGGGTAGGCACCGGGGAGCTGTTTTTT